Listed below are T cell receptor beta chains from one sample, sequenced in a study of chemoradiotherapy in HPV16-positive cancers. Generated by immunoSEQ multiplex PCR, the TCRdb table keeps only in-frame clones and is missing some. The data contain over 1,500 clones, around nine tenths of them singletons. The input for sequencing was tumor tissue, taken from a patient who underwent chemoradiotherapy. Receptors were obtained from a human donor with HPV-associated anogenital cancer. CDR3s include the opening cysteine and the closing phenylalanine or tryptophan. The D gene is left open where the match is weak. Size is omitted from some rows. Given values are once, few, many or a class for expanded clones.

v_gene	abundance	j_gene	d_gene	CDR3nt	CDR3aa
TRBV2	.	TRBJ1-6	TRBD1	TGTGCCAGCAGTGCGGACAGGGGTTATTCACCCCTCCACTTT	CASSADRGYSPLHF
TRBV7-3	once	TRBJ1-4	.	TGTGCCAGCAGCGCAGACAGGTTAGAGGGTAATGAAAAACTGTTTTTT	CASSADRLEGNEKLFF
TRBV27	.	TRBJ1-1	.	TGTGCCAGCAGTTTATCTTGGGGTACGACTGAAGCTTTCTTT	CASSLSWGTTEAFF
TRBV4-3	.	TRBJ1-2	.	TGCGCCAGCAGCCTAGCTGACAGGAGGAGTGGCTACACCTTC	CASSLADRRSGYTF
TRBV9	once	TRBJ1-2	TRBD1	TGTGCCAGCAGGGGGACAGGATACTATGGCTACACCTTC	CASRGTGYYGYTF
TRBV10-3	.	TRBJ2-1	TRBD2	TGTGCCATCAGTGAACTAGCGGCCACCTACAATGAGCAGTTCTTC	CAISELAATYNEQFF
TRBV7-3	few	TRBJ2-5	TRBD2	TGTGCCAGCAGCTTATTGGGGTCTAGCGGCCAAGAGACCCAGTACTTC	CASSLLGSSGQETQYF
TRBV6-1	.	TRBJ1-4	TRBD1	TGTGCCAGCAGGGAACAGGGGTATACTAATGAAAAACTGTTTTTT	CASREQGYTNEKLFF
TRBV5-1	.	TRBJ2-5	.	TGCGCCAGCAGCTTCAAACAAGGGCAAGAGACCCAGTACTTC	CASSFKQGQETQYF
TRBV4-3	.	TRBJ2-5	TRBD2	TGCGCCAGCAGCCAAGATCGTGGTAGCGGGGGGCGCGGGGAGACCCAGTACTTC	CASSQDRGSGGRGETQYF
TRBV10-3	few	TRBJ2-7	.	TGTGCCATCAGTGAGTCTACCCCTAGGTACGAGCAGTACTTC	CAISESTPRYEQYF
TRBV6-1	once	TRBJ1-5	.	TGTGCCCTGGGGGCAGGGAGGAATCAGCCCCAGCATTTT	CALGAGRNQPQHF
TRBV6-5	.	TRBJ2-7	.	TGTGCCAGCAGTTCCCCCAAGGGGTCCTACGAGCAGTACTTC	CASSSPKGSYEQYF
TRBV7-2	.	TRBJ2-7	TRBD2	TGTGCCAGCAGCTTAGCTGTGACTAGCCCCTACGAGCAGTACTTC	CASSLAVTSPYEQYF
TRBV9	.	TRBJ2-3	.	TGTGCCAGCAGCGCTGGTGCAGATACGCAGTATTTT	CASSAGADTQYF